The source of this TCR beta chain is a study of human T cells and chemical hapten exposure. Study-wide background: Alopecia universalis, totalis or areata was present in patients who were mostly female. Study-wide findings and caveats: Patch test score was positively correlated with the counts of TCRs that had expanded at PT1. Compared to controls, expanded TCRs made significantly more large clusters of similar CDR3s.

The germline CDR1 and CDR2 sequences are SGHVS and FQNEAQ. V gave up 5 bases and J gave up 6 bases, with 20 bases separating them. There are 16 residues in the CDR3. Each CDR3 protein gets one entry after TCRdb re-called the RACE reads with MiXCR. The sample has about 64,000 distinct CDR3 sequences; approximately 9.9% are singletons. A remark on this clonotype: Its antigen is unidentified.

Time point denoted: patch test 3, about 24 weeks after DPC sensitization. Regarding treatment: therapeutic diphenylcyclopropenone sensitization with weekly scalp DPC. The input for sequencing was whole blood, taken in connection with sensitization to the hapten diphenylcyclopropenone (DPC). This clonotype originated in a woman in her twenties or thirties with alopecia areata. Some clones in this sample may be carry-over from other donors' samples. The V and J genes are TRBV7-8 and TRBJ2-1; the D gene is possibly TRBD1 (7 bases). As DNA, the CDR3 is TGTGCCAGCAGCCCGCAGGGGGGAGGTCCCTCCAATGAGCAGTTCTTC. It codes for CASSPQGGGPSNEQFF.